A single sample is the source of the 19 T cell receptor beta chains below, sequenced in a study of blood T cell repertoires in COVID-19. The protocol was immunoSEQ multiplex PCR, while the TCRdb copy is restricted to in-frame clones and leaves out a portion. The table lists approximately 140,000 clones, around 81% of them singletons, with nearly 3% in the top ten. Material for sequencing was peripheral blood. The receptors shown here come from a woman in her thirties or forties with active or convalescent COVID-19.

V gene TRBV18 combines with J gene TRBJ2-5; weak D call: TRBD1 (6 bases). CDR1 KGHSH and CDR2 LQKENI come from the germline V gene. The length of the CDR3 is 15 residues. Trimming took off 3 bases at V and 1 base at J, with 12 bases between the two ends. The CDR3 region has the DNA TGTGCCAGCTCACCGGGGCAAGGGGGCCAAGAGACCCAGTACTTC. Protein product: CASSPGQGGQETQYF.

The chain is built from TRBV3-1 (or the pseudogene TRBV3-2) and TRBJ1-4; possibly TRBD1 for D (5 bases). Deletions cut 1 base from V and 5 bases from J, with 11 bases between. CDR1 is LGHDT and CDR2 is YNNKEL in the germline V gene (reference sequence). The CDR3 totals 15 residues. CDR3 sequence: CASSQGGRLNEKLFF. Here the CDR3 DNA reads TGTGCCAGCAGCCAAGGGGGCAGGTTGAATGAAAAACTGTTTTTT.

The genes are TRBV6-2 or TRBV6-3 and TRBJ1-2, with 9 bases fitting TRBD1. CDR1 is MNHEY, CDR2 SVGEGT, per germline. CDR3 length: 18 residues. V shed 0 bases and J 7 bases; nucleotides not matched to a gene: 15. CDR3 region: CASSYSIVPGQGSSGYTF. CDR3 DNA sequence: TGTGCCAGCAGTTACTCCATCGTCCCGGGACAGGGATCGAGTGGCTACACCTTC.

This clone has just one count. The V gene is TRBV6-1, the J gene TRBJ2-3; 8 positions match TRBD2. Germline CDR1 is MNHNS and CDR2 is SASEGT. J gave up 1 base and V 4 bases, and 13 bases lay outside the gene matches. The CDR3 has 18 residues. The CDR3 nucleotides are TGTGCCAGCAGTGGCCTAGCGGGCATCGGGGGTCGCACAGATACGCAGTATTTT. Residues: CASSGLAGIGGRTDTQYF.

This chain uses TRBV2 with TRBJ2-4, with D maybe TRBD2 (5 bases). With 5 bases removed from V and 0 bases from J, the gap between germline ends came to 11 bases. This CDR3 has 15 residues. CDR1 SNHLY and CDR2 FYNNEI come from the germline V gene. The CDR3 spells CASSMDSVAKNIQYF. CDR3 sequence (DNA): TGTGCCAGCAGTATGGACTCTGTAGCCAAAAACATTCAGTACTTC.

The CDR3 reads CASSFEGTGANSPLHF. The CDR3 nucleotides are TGTGCCAGCAGTTTTGAGGGGACAGGGGCCAATTCACCCCTCCACTTT. The chain joins TRBV28 to TRBJ1-6, with TRBD1 matching 10 bases. CDR3 length: 16 residues. J was trimmed by 7 bases and V by 3 bases; bases with no gene match: 6. Germline CDR1 MDHEN, CDR2 SYDVKM.

V and J are TRBV28 and TRBJ1-1, with D possibly TRBD1 on 6 matching bases. This CDR3 has 14 amino acids. Germline-derived CDR1 and CDR2 are MDHEN and SYDVKM. Trimming removed 2 bases at V and 4 bases at J, with 11 bases between. The CDR3 loop reads CASSLIQGTTEAFF. CDR3 DNA: TGTGCCAGCAGTTTAATCCAGGGGACCACTGAAGCTTTCTTT.

This sequence joins TRBV5-6 and TRBJ2-2; tentative D call: TRBD1 (6 bases). The CDR3 runs 15 residues. V lost 0 bases and J lost 6, with 12 bases in between. Germline V CDR1 and CDR2: SGHDT, YYEEEE. The CDR3, as DNA: TGTGCCAGCAGCTTGGGGCCAGGGGTATCCGGGGAGCTGTTTTTT. This codes for CASSLGPGVSGELFF.

This clone occurred once. The rearrangement joins TRBV5-1 to TRBJ2-2; maybe TRBD2 (5 bases). The germline gives CDR1 SGHRS, CDR2 YFSETQ. The CDR3 has 15 amino acids. The ends were cut back, 0 bases at V and 5 bases at J, with 11 bases in the middle. The CDR3 protein is CASSLGFGGTGELFF. The CDR3 bases are TGCGCCAGCAGCTTGGGGTTCGGCGGGACCGGGGAGCTGTTTTTT. The whole variable domain, filled in from reference TRBV5-1 and TRBJ2-2, reads KAGVTQTPRYLIKTRGQQVTLSCSPISGHRSVSWYQQTPGQGLQFLFEYFSETQRNKGNFPGRFSGRQFSNSRSEMNVSTLELGDSALYLCASSLGFGGTGELFFGEGSRLTVL.

The chain couples TRBV3-1 (or the pseudogene TRBV3-2) to TRBJ1-5; 7 bases line up with TRBD1. The V and J ends lost 2 bases and 1 base, in that order; junction bases with no gene match: 5. Germline CDR1 LGHDT, CDR2 YNNKEL (reference sequence). The CDR3 is 16 residues long. This CDR3 reads CASSQSGTASNQPQHF. The CDR3 coding sequence is TGTGCCAGCAGCCAATCCGGGACAGCCAGCAATCAGCCCCAGCATTTT.

This clone was seen only a few times. The CDR3 DNA reads TGTGCCTGGACCTTCGGTTCCCGCGGCAATAATTCACCCCTCCACTTT. As protein: CAWTFGSRGNNSPLHF. The chain carries TRBV30 and TRBJ1-6; D not certain. Germline V CDR1 and CDR2: GTSNPN, SVGIG (reference sequence). The V end was cut by 4 bases, the J end by 5 bases, with 18 bases between. This CDR3 comprises 16 residues.

This clone was observed once. The chain couples TRBV9 to TRBJ1-2; D is ambiguous. Trimming cost V 4 bases and J 4 bases, with 11 bases left between them. The CDR3 loop spans 13 amino acids. Germline values: CDR1 SGDLS, CDR2 YYNGEE. CDR3 sequence (DNA): TGTGCCAGCAGCAACGGGAGGGCCTATGGCTACACCTTC. It translates to CASSNGRAYGYTF.

The V gene is TRBV5-1, the J gene TRBJ2-3, with 9 bases identical to TRBD2. The germline gives CDR1 SGHRS, CDR2 YFSETQ. Trimming took 4 bases from V and 6 from J; bases not matched to a gene: 6. The CDR3 consists of 14 residues. The CDR3 loop is CASSRASGKDTQYF. DNA for the CDR3: TGCGCCAGCAGCCGGGCTAGCGGGAAGGATACGCAGTATTTT.

This clone was seen only once. The chain has TRBV28 and TRBJ1-4; no reliable D call. Germline values: CDR1 MDHEN, CDR2 SYDVKM. This CDR3 is 15 amino acids long. Trimming took off 2 bases at V and 8 bases at J, with 15 bases between the two ends. The CDR3 coding sequence is TGTGCCAGCAGTTTAATGGGAGGGATTGAGGAAAAACTGTTTTTT. It translates to CASSLMGGIEEKLFF.

This rearrangement joins TRBV27 to TRBJ1-5, with TRBD1 as a possible D gene (6 bases). Germline V gene data show CDR1 as MNHEY and CDR2 as SMNVEV (reference sequence). The CDR3 is made up of 13 amino acids. Trimming stripped 8 bases from V and 4 bases from J, with 12 bases between. The CDR3 here is CASAGEVNQPQHF. The CDR3 nucleotides are TGTGCCAGCGCAGGGGAAGTTAATCAGCCCCAGCATTTT.

V and J are TRBV3-1 (or the pseudogene TRBV3-2) and TRBJ1-5; D is uncertain. V lost 3 bases to trimming and J lost 1 base, with 4 bases between them. The CDR3 length is 13 residues. Germline V gene data show CDR1 as LGHDT and CDR2 as YNNKEL (reference sequence). The CDR3 sequence is CASSHRSNQPQHF. For the CDR3, the DNA is TGTGCCAGCAGCCACAGAAGCAATCAGCCCCAGCATTTT.

The chain employs TRBV12-3 or TRBV12-4 and TRBJ1-1; D gene uncertain. This CDR3 spans 13 amino acids. The V end lost 3 bases, the J end lost 7 bases, and 12 bases lay between the germline ends. CDR3 in amino acids: CASSFTEGGEAFF. The CDR3 bases are TGTGCCAGCAGTTTCACGGAAGGAGGTGAAGCTTTCTTT.

The count of this clone is one. The V and J genes are TRBV12-5 and TRBJ2-5, with 9 bases that match TRBD2. Germline trimming cut 4 bases from V and 3 bases from J; bases unmatched to any gene: 3. Germline CDR1 LGHNT, CDR2 FRNRAP. The CDR3 is 14 amino acids. CDR3 sequence: CASGWGLAEETQYF. The CDR3, as DNA: TGTGCTAGTGGTTGGGGACTAGCAGAAGAGACCCAGTACTTC.

The chain carries TRBV5-4 and TRBJ2-3, with 7 bases matching TRBD1. CDR1 is SGHNT, CDR2 YYREEE, per germline (reference sequence). After removal of 4 bases from V and 3 bases from J, the junction contained 2 bases not matched to a gene. This CDR3 spans 13 amino acids. The CDR3 region has the DNA TGTGCCAGCAGCCTGGACAGGACAGATACGCAGTATTTT. Its protein is CASSLDRTDTQYF. Variable domain in full (rest from reference TRBV5-4 and TRBJ2-3): ETGVTQSPTHLIKTRGQQVTLRCSSQSGHNTVSWYQQALGQGPQFIFQYYREEENGRGNFPPRFSGLQFPNYSSELNVNALELDDSALYLCASSLDRTDTQYFGPGTRLTVL.